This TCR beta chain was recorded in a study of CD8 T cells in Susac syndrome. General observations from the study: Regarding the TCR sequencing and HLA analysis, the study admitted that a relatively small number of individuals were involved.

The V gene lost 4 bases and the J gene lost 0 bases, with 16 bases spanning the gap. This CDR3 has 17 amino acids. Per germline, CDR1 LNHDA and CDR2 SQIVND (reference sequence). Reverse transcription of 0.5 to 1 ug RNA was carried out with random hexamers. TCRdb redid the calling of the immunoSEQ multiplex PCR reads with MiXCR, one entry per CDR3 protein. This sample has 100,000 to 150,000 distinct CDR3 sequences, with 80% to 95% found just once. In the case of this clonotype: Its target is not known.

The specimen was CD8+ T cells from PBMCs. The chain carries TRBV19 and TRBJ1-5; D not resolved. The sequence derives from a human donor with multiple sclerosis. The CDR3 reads CASSRPPRAYSNQPQHF. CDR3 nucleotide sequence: TGTGCCAGTAGTAGACCGCCCCGAGCATATAGCAATCAGCCCCAGCATTTT.